This TCR beta chain stems from a study of CD8 T cells in ankylosing spondylitis (dated by TCRdb to between 2016 and 2019). Background on the whole study: The study profiled T cell receptor beta repertoires in healthy donors and ankylosing spondylitis patients to find disease-linked TCR variants. The whole study cohort included 108 healthy donors and 20 to 30 ankylosing spondylitis patients. Peripheral blood samples were taken, and synovial fluid was additionally collected from ankylosing spondylitis patients. Broader findings and caveats from the paper: Some of the motif variants had been reported before in the synovial fluid and blood of reactive arthritis patients, a finding that suggests common disease-initiation mechanisms. The disease-linked clones were reported as significantly enriched in matched synovial fluid samples from ankylosing spondylitis patients. The disease-linked clones had a CD8+ phenotype and were found at relatively low frequencies in peripheral blood. A TCR beta motif of eight highly homologous amino acid variants appeared characteristic of blood from ankylosing spondylitis patients.

Sequencing used an Illumina HiSeq 2500. TCR beta libraries were prepared by quantitative 5'-RACE with molecular barcodes. The authors' pipeline ran thus. A new computational method, built on a probabilistic model of VDJ rearrangement, was used to identify disease-linked TCR variants. The public sequencing data were trimmed at Q25 with fastp and processed into clonotypes with MiXCR by TCRdb, which kept only in-frame beta chains. Rows are unified per CDR3 protein, each entry keeping the most common DNA and genes. These V and J calls derive from TCRdb rather than the authors' analysis. The sample table records over 150,000 distinct CDR3 sequences; roughly 13% of these occur just once. More than 15% of the sample rests with the top ten. Including the terminal cysteine and phenylalanine, the CDR3 comprises 14 residues. Only the CDR3 DNA stays, 42 bases, in frame from base 1. The V and J ends are trimmed by 7 bases and 4 bases, leaving 14 bases between them.

This clonotype showed up just a few times. Its antigen target is currently unknown. Within one base of it there is no much larger clone, and no base qualities were kept. The receptor was isolated from a male donor with ankylosing spondylitis or in good health (not recorded which). Rearrangement joined TRBV12-3 or TRBV12-4 to TRBJ1-3; no D segment can be confidently identified. The sequenced sample consisted of blood, either unsorted or a sorted T cell fraction (not recorded which). DNA sequence: TGTGCCAGCAAACCTCCTCTGAGGGGAAACACCATATATTTT. Its protein product is CASKPPLRGNTIYF.